These 27 T cell receptor beta chains came from one sample sequenced in a study of shared clonotypes between healthy human individuals. Clones were read by immunoSEQ multiplex PCR, and TCRdb kept only the in-frame ones, dropping some. The sample has roughly 500,000 clones, approximately 79% seen once. Sequencing was performed on PBMCs. The receptors were gathered from a woman aged 35 to 49 in good health. Some clones in this sample may be carry-over from other donors' samples.

The chain links TRBV5-1 to TRBJ2-7, with 9 positions matching TRBD1. The CDR3 extends over 15 amino acids. Germline V gene lookup returns CDR1 SGHRS and CDR2 YFSETQ. J lost 1 base, V lost 0 bases, and 2 bases had no gene match. CDR3 loop: CASSLAQGASYEQYF. The DNA of the CDR3 is TGCGCCAGCAGCTTGGCACAGGGGGCATCCTACGAGCAGTACTTC.

J is TRBJ2-7 and V is TRBV13; 10 bases are a match to TRBD1. V lost 1 base and J lost 5; bases outside the gene matches: 2. Germline V CDR1 and CDR2: PRHDT, FYEKMQ (reference sequence). The CDR3 totals 14 residues. CDR3 sequence reads: CASSLEGQGNEQYF. DNA of the CDR3: TGTGCCAGCAGCTTAGAGGGACAGGGGAACGAGCAGTACTTC.

The table lists this clone with a count of one. J is TRBJ2-2 and V is TRBV19; D perhaps matches TRBD1 (5 bases). V lost 3 bases, J lost 1 base, and 9 bases lay in between. The length of the CDR3 is 15 residues. CDR1 is LNHDA, CDR2 SQIVND, per germline (reference sequence). The CDR3 coding sequence is TGTGCCAGTAGTATGGTGCAGGGGAACACCGGGGAGCTGTTTTTT. This gives the protein CASSMVQGNTGELFF.

V is TRBV27 and J is TRBJ2-3; tentatively, D is TRBD1 (6 bases). The V end lost 2 bases, the J end lost 0 bases, and 12 bases lay between the germline ends. Germline V gene sequence: CDR1 MNHEY, CDR2 SMNVEV (reference sequence). CDR3 length: 16 amino acids. This CDR3 reads CASSLDRQVSTDTQYF. The CDR3 nucleotides read TGTGCCAGCAGTTTAGACCGACAGGTAAGCACAGATACGCAGTATTTT.

V gene TRBV5-4 combines with J gene TRBJ1-2; D is undetermined. Deletions cut 0 bases from V and 2 bases from J, with 8 bases between. This CDR3 region has 14 residues. Per the germline V gene, CDR1 is SGHNT and CDR2 is YYREEE (reference sequence). The CDR3 nucleotides read TGTGCCAGCAGCTTGGTCGGGCAGAACTATGGCTACACCTTC. This gives the protein CASSLVGQNYGYTF.

As DNA, the CDR3 is TGTGCCAGCATGTCAACCCGGGACAGGGACACAGATACGCAGTATTTT. This sequence encodes CASMSTRDRDTDTQYF. The V call is TRBV25-1, the J call TRBJ2-3; 9 nucleotides match TRBD1. The germline V gene has CDR1 MGHDK and CDR2 SYGVNS. The length of the CDR3 is 16 residues. V trimming: 7 bases; J trimming: 2 bases; junction bases outside the gene matches: 10.

The rearrangement uses TRBV10-2 and TRBJ2-2, with D perhaps matching TRBD1 (6 bases). The CDR3 extends over 13 amino acids. V lost 8 bases and J 3 bases, leaving 10 bases between the germline ends. Germline V CDR1 and CDR2: WSHSY, SAAADI. The CDR3 sequence is CASGQGYTGELFF. The CDR3 DNA is TGCGCCAGCGGTCAGGGGTACACCGGGGAGCTGTTTTTT.

As for this clone: This likely stems from a read error, as it lies one base from a far larger clone. The sample carries other DNA sequences with the same CDR3. The chain is built from TRBV18 and TRBJ1-5; TRBD1 is a possible D gene (5 bases). V was cut by 1 base and J by 5 bases, with 6 bases left in between. Germline CDR1 and CDR2: KGHSH and LQKENI. The CDR3 length is 13 residues. The CDR3 spells CASSPQGDQPQHF. CDR3 DNA: TGTGCCAGCTCACCACAAGGGGATCAGCCCCAGCATTTT. The variable domain in full, completed from reference TRBV18 and TRBJ1-5, reads NAGVMQNPRHLVRRRGQEARLRCSPMKGHSHVYWYRQLPEEGLKFMVYLQKENIIDESGMPKERFSAEFPKEGPSILRIQQVVRGDSAAYFCASSPQGDQPQHFGDGTRLSIL.

The chain joins TRBV4-1 to TRBJ1-1; TRBD1 matches at 7 bases. This CDR3 contains 15 residues. CDR1 is MGHRA, CDR2 YSYEKL, per germline. With V trimmed by 4 bases and J by 0 bases, 5 bases remained unmatched. CDR3 amino acids: CASSPGQAMNTEAFF. CDR3 in DNA: TGCGCCAGCAGCCCAGGACAGGCAATGAACACTGAAGCTTTCTTT.

The rearrangement joins TRBV25-1 to TRBJ2-1, with D perhaps matching TRBD1 or TRBD2 (6 bases each). The CDR3 totals 15 residues. V dropped 0 bases and J dropped 5 bases, with 11 bases sitting between them. Germline V gene sequence: CDR1 MGHDK, CDR2 SYGVNS. DNA for the CDR3: TGTGCCAGCAGTGAATATGTGGGGGGCCACAATGAGCAGTTCTTC. Translated: CASSEYVGGHNEQFF. The variable domain in full, with the rest retrieved from reference TRBV25-1 and TRBJ2-1, is EADIYQTPRYLVIGTGKKITLECSQTMGHDKMYWYQQDPGMELHLIHYSYGVNSTEKGDLSSESTVSRIRTEHFPLTLESARPSHTSQYLCASSEYVGGHNEQFFGPGTRLTVL.

This clone was seen more than once but under ten times. The rearrangement uses TRBV6-5 and TRBJ2-7; 10 bases are shared with TRBD1. In germline, CDR1 is MNHEY, CDR2 SVGAGI. The CDR3 spans 14 residues. The trim removed 4 bases at V and 3 bases at J, leaving 3 bases unmatched. In DNA form, the CDR3 reads TGTGCCAGCAGTTCCAGGACAGGGGGCTACGAGCAGTACTTC. It is translated as CASSSRTGGYEQYF.

Here the CDR3 DNA reads TGTGCCAGCAGCAACCATGCCGGGACTAGCGGTCCCTACGAGCAGTACTTC. It yields the protein CASSNHAGTSGPYEQYF. This chain joins TRBV9 and TRBJ2-7; 11 bases match TRBD2. The junction had 11 bases not matched to a gene; V was cut back by 4 bases and J by 2 bases. This CDR3 comprises 17 residues. Germline V gives CDR1 SGDLS, CDR2 YYNGEE.

V is TRBV18 and J is TRBJ2-5, with unresolved D. Per germline, CDR1 KGHSH and CDR2 LQKENI. This CDR3 comprises 16 residues. V gave up 3 bases and J gave up 0 bases, with 14 bases separating them. This chain's CDR3 is CASSPLGASYQETQYF. For the CDR3, the DNA is TGTGCCAGCTCACCGCTAGGAGCTTCGTACCAAGAGACCCAGTACTTC.

The gene calls are TRBV25-1 and TRBJ2-7; TRBD1 matches at 7 bases. Losses at the gene ends were 2 bases for V and 2 bases for J; bases not matched to a gene: 3. The CDR3 has 14 residues. Germline loops: CDR1 MGHDK, CDR2 SYGVNS. CDR3 nucleotides: TGTGCCAGCAGTGAACCGGGACAGACCTACGAGCAGTACTTC. Encoded protein: CASSEPGQTYEQYF.

V and J are TRBV10-3 and TRBJ2-3; 9 bases are shared with TRBD2. The germline CDR1 and CDR2 sequences are ENHRY and SYGVKD. V shed 2 bases, J shed 1 base, and the junction held 4 bases outside the gene matches. The CDR3 has 16 amino acids. Here the CDR3 reads CAISETPSGGTDTQYF. Here the CDR3 DNA reads TGTGCCATCAGTGAGACCCCTAGCGGGGGCACAGATACGCAGTATTTT.

The rearrangement uses TRBV19 and TRBJ2-2; D remains unclear. The germline CDR1 and CDR2 sequences are LNHDA and SQIVND (reference sequence). The CDR3 totals 12 residues. Trimming left V 4 bases short and J 4 bases short, with 4 bases between. CDR3 region: CASSRSTGELFF. CDR3 bases: TGTGCCAGTAGTAGGAGCACCGGGGAGCTGTTTTTT.

V gene TRBV28 combines with J gene TRBJ2-7; D is undetermined. V was cut by 7 bases and J by 3 bases, with 10 bases left in between. From germline, CDR1 is MDHEN and CDR2 SYDVKM. This CDR3 comprises 12 residues. The CDR3 sequence: CASTKPGYEQYF. The DNA of the CDR3 is TGTGCCAGCACCAAACCCGGCTACGAGCAGTACTTC.

The chain carries TRBV2 and TRBJ2-5, with TRBD2 matching 8 bases. Germline V gene sequence: CDR1 SNHLY, CDR2 FYNNEI. V gave up 4 bases and J gave up 2 bases; unmatched junction bases: 6. The CDR3 totals 15 residues. This chain's CDR3 is CASSGFSGIQETQYF. CDR3 nucleotides: TGTGCCAGCAGTGGTTTTAGCGGGATACAAGAGACCCAGTACTTC. Complete variable domain (other parts from reference TRBV2 and TRBJ2-5): EPEVTQTPSHQVTQMGQEVILRCVPISNHLYFYWYRQILGQKVEFLVSFYNNEISEKSEIFDDQFSVERPDGSNFTLKIRSTKLEDSAMYFCASSGFSGIQETQYFGPGTRLLVL.

V is TRBV19 and J is TRBJ1-2; 9 nucleotides agree with TRBD1. Losses at the gene ends were 6 bases for V and 8 bases for J; bases not matched to a gene: 4. Germline loops: CDR1 LNHDA, CDR2 SQIVND (reference sequence). The CDR3 length is 12 residues. The CDR3 region is CASSRTGDGYTF. The CDR3 region has the DNA TGTGCCAGTAGCAGGACAGGGGACGGCTACACCTTC.

This clone was counted at least ten times. The chain couples TRBV5-6 to TRBJ2-1; D gene uncertain. The germline V gene encodes CDR1 SGHDT and CDR2 YYEEEE. V was cut by 2 bases and J by 4 bases, with 7 bases left in between. This CDR3 has 13 amino acids. CDR3 DNA sequence: TGTGCCAGCAGCTTCATCGGTTACAATGAGCAGTTCTTC. Its translation: CASSFIGYNEQFF. Full variable domain (rest looked up from reference TRBV5-6 and TRBJ2-1): DAGVTQSPTHLIKTRGQQVTLRCSPKSGHDTVSWYQQALGQGPQFIFQYYEEEERQRGNFPDRFSGHQFPNYSSELNVNALLLGDSALYLCASSFIGYNEQFFGPGTRLTVL.

The rearrangement joins TRBV6-5 to TRBJ1-6; a possible D gene is TRBD1 (5 bases). Trimming took off 1 base at V and 7 bases at J, with 11 bases between the two ends. The CDR3 covers 15 residues. Germline CDR1 is MNHEY and CDR2 is SVGAGI. For the CDR3, the DNA is TGTGCCAGCAGTTACTTTAGGGGCTTGAATTCACCCCTCCACTTT. Amino acid sequence: CASSYFRGLNSPLHF.

J is TRBJ2-7 and V is TRBV27; D uncertain. V was pared by 3 bases and J by 0 bases, with 3 bases between. CDR1 MNHEY and CDR2 SMNVEV come from the germline V gene (reference sequence). The CDR3 spans 12 residues. CDR3 sequence reads: CASSFNSYEQYF. CDR3 bases: TGTGCCAGCAGTTTTAACTCCTACGAGCAGTACTTC.

The chain employs TRBV10-2 and TRBJ2-3, with 7 nucleotides matching TRBD2. The germline gives CDR1 WSHSY, CDR2 SAAADI. This CDR3 has 10 residues. After removal of 11 bases from V and 6 bases from J, the junction contained 2 bases not matched to a gene. This CDR3 is CASGGDTQYF. The CDR3 coding sequence is TGCGCCTCCGGGGGGGATACGCAGTATTTT.

This chain joins TRBV7-9 and TRBJ2-3; a possible D gene is TRBD1 (5 bases). The germline gives CDR1 SEHNR, CDR2 FQNEAQ (reference sequence). V lost 2 bases and J lost 1, with 10 bases in between. The CDR3 is 15 residues long. The CDR3 region is CASSLQGIRTDTQYF. The DNA of the CDR3 is TGTGCCAGCAGCTTACAGGGAATCCGCACAGATACGCAGTATTTT.

This CDR3 is CASSLWGRAMDTQYF. The CDR3 nucleotides read TGTGCCAGCAGCTTATGGGGGAGGGCCATGGATACGCAGTATTTT. This chain connects TRBV7-6 to TRBJ2-3, with TRBD2 identical over 7 bases. Germline-derived CDR1 and CDR2 are SGHVS and FNYEAQ. This CDR3 has 15 amino acids. Trimming removed 2 bases from V and 6 bases from J; junction bases left unmatched: 8.

This rearrangement joins TRBV18 to TRBJ2-1; TRBD2 matches at 11 bases. V was clipped by 3 bases and J by 5 bases; unmatched bases: 6. CDR3 length: 16 residues. Germline loops: CDR1 KGHSH, CDR2 LQKENI. CDR3 region: CASSPLAGGPHNEQFF. For the CDR3, the DNA is TGTGCCAGCTCACCTTTAGCGGGAGGGCCTCACAATGAGCAGTTCTTC.

The rearrangement joins TRBV7-9 to TRBJ1-6; possible D gene TRBD1, 6 bases. The CDR3 sequence is 14 residues long. V lost 6 bases to trimming and J lost 6 bases, with 12 bases between them. The V gene's germline CDR1 is SEHNR and CDR2 FQNEAQ (reference sequence). CDR3 region: CASRYRDSNSPLHF. For the CDR3, the DNA is TGTGCCAGCAGATACAGGGATTCTAATTCACCCCTCCACTTT.